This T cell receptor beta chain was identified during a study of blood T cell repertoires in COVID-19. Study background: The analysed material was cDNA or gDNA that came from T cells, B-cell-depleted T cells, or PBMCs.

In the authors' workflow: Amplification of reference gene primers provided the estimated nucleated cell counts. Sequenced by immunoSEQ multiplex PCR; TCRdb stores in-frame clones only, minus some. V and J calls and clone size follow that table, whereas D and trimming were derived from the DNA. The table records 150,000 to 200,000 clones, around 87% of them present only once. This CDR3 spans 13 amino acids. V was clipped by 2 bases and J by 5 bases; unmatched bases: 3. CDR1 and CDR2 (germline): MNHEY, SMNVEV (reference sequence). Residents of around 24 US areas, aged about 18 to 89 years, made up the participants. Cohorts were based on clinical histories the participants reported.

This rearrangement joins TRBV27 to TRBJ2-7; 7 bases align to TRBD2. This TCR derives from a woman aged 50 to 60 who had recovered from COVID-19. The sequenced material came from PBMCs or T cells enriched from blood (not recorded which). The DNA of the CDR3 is TGTGCCAGCAGTTTAGCCAGCGGGAACGAGCAGTACTTC. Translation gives CASSLASGNEQYF.